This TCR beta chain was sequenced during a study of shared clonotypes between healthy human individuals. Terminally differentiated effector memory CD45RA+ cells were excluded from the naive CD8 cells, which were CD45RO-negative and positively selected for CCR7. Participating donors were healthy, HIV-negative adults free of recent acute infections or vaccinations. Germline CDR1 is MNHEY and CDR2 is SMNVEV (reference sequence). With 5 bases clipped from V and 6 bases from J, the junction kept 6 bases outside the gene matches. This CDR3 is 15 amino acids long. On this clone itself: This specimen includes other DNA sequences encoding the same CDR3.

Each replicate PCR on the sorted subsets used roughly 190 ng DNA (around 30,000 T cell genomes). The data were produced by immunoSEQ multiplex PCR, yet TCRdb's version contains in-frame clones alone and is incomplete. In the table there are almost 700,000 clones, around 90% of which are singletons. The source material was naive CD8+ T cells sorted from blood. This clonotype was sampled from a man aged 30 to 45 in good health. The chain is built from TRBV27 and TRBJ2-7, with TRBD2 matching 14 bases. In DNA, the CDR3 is TGTGCCAGCAGTCCCGGGACTAGCGGGAGAGGCGAGCAGTACTTC. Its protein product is CASSPGTSGRGEQYF.